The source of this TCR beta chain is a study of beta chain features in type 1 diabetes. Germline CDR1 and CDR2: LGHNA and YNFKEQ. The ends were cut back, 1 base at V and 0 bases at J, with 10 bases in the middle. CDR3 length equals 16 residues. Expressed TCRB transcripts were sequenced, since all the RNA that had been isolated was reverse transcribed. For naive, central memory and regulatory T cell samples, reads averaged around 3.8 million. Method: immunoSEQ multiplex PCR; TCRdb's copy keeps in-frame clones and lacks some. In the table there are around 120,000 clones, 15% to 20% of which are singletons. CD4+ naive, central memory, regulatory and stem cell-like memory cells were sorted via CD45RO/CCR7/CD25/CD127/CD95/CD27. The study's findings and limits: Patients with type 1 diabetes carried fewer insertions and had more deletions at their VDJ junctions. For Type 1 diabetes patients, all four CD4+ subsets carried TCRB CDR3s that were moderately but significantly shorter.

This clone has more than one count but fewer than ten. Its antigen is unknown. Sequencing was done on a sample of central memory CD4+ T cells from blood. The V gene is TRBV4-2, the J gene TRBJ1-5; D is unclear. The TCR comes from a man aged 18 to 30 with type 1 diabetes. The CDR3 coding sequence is TGTGCCAGCAGCCAAGTGTCCAAGGGTAGCAATCAGCCCCAGCATTTT. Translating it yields CASSQVSKGSNQPQHF.